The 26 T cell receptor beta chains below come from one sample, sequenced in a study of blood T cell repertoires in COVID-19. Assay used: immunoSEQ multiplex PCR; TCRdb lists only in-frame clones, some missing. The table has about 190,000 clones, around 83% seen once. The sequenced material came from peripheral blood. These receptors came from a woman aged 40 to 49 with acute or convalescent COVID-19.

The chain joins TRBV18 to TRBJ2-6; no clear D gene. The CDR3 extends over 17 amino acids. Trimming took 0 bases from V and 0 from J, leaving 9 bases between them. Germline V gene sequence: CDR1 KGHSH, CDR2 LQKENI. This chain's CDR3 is CASSPPGRYSGANVLTF. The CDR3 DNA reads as TGTGCCAGCTCACCACCGGGCAGATACTCTGGGGCCAACGTCCTGACTTTC.

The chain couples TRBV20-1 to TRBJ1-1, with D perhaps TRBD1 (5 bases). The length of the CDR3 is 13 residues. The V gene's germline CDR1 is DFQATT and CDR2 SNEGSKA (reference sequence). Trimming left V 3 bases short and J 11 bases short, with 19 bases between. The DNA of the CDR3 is TGCAGTGCTAGTGGGGGGGGATCGGGAAGGGCTTTCTTT. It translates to CSASGGGSGRAFF.

The DNA for the CDR3 is TGTGCCAGTAGTCAGCAGGGGGACACTGAAGCTTTCTTT. The encoded protein is CASSQQGDTEAFF. The chain links TRBV19 to TRBJ1-1, with TRBD1 identical over 7 bases. The V segment lost 5 bases and the J segment 3 bases; nucleotides outside the gene matches: 3. The CDR3 has 13 amino acids. CDR1 and CDR2 (germline): LNHDA, SQIVND (reference sequence).

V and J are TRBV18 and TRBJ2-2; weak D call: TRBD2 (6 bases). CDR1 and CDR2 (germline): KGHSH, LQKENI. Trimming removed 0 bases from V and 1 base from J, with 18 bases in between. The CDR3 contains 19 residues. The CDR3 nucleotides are TGTGCCAGCTCACCACCGGATTACATAGGAGGGTTGAACACCGGGGAGCTGTTTTTT. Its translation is CASSPPDYIGGLNTGELFF.

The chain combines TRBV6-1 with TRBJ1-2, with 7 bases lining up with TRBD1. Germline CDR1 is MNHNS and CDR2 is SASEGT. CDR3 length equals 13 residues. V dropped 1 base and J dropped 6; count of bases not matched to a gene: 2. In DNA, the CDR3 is TGTGCCAGCAGTGAAGGCAGGGGGGATGGCTACACCTTC. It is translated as CASSEGRGDGYTF.

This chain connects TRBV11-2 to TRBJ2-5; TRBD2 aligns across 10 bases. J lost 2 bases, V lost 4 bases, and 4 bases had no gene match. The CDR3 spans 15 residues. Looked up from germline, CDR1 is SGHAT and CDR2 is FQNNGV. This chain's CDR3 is CASSYILAGQETQYF. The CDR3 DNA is TGTGCCAGCAGCTATATACTAGCGGGGCAAGAGACCCAGTACTTC.

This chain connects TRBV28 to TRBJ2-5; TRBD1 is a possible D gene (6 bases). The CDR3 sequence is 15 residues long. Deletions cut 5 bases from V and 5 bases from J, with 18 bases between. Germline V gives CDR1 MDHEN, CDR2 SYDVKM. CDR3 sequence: CASSPSTGTRETQYF. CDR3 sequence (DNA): TGTGCCAGCAGTCCATCGACAGGAACTCGGGAGACCCAGTACTTC.

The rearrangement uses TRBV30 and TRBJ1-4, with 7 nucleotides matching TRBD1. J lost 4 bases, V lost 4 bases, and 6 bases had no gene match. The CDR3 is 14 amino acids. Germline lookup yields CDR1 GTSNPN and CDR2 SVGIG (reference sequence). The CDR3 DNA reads TGTGCCTGGAACCAGGGGGACCTTAATGAAAAACTGTTTTTT. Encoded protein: CAWNQGDLNEKLFF.

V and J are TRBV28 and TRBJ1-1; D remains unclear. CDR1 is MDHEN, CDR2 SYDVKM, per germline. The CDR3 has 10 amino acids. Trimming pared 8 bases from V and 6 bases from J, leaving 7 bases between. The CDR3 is CASGRSEAFF. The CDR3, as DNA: TGTGCCAGCGGGAGATCTGAAGCTTTCTTT.

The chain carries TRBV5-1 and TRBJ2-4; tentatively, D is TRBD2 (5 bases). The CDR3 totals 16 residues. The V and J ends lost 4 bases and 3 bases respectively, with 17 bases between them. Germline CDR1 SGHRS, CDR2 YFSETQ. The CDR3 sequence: CASSPLAADYKNIQYF. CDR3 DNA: TGCGCCAGCAGCCCTCTAGCAGCGGATTACAAAAACATTCAGTACTTC.

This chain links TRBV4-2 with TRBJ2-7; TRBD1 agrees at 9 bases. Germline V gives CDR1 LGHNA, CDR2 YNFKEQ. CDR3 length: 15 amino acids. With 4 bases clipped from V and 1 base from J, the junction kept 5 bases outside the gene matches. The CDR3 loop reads CASSRPGQGSYEQYF. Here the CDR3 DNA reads TGTGCCAGCAGCCGACCTGGACAGGGGTCCTACGAGCAGTACTTC.

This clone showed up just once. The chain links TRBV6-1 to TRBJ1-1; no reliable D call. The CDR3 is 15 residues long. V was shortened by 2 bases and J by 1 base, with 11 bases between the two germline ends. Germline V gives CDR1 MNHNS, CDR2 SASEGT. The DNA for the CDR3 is TGTGCCAGCAGTGAAATTGATAGAGAGAACACTGAAGCTTTCTTT. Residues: CASSEIDRENTEAFF.

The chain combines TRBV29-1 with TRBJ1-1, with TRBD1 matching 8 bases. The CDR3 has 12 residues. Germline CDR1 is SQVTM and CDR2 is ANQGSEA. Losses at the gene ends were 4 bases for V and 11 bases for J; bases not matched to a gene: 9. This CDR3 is CSVAQGVNSAFF. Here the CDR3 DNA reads TGCAGCGTTGCACAGGGGGTAAATTCGGCTTTCTTT.

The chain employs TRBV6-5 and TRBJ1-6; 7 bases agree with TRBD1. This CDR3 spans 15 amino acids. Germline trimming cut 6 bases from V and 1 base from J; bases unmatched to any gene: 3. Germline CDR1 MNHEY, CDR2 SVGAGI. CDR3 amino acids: CASRSGGSYNSPLHF. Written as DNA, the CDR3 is TGTGCCAGCAGATCAGGGGGTTCCTATAATTCACCCCTCCACTTT.

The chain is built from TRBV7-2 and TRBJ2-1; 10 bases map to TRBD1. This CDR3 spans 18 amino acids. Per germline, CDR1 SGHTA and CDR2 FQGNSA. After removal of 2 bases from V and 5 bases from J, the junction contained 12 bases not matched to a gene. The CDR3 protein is CASSLFNLGQGSNNEQFF. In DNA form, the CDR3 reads TGTGCCAGCAGCTTATTTAACTTGGGACAGGGGTCTAACAATGAGCAGTTCTTC.

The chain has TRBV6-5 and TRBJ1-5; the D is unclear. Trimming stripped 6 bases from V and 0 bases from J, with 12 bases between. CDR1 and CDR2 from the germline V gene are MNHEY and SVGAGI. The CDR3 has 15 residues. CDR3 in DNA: TGTGCCAGCAGAATACAGCCATATAGCAATCAGCCCCAGCATTTT. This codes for CASRIQPYSNQPQHF.

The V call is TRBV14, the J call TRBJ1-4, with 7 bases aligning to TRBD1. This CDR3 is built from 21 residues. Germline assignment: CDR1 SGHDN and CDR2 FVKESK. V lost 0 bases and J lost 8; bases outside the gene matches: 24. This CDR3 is CASSQDNFPGRGTALGEKLFF. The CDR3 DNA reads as TGTGCCAGCAGCCAAGATAACTTCCCGGGCAGGGGGACCGCCTTGGGCGAAAAACTGTTTTTT.

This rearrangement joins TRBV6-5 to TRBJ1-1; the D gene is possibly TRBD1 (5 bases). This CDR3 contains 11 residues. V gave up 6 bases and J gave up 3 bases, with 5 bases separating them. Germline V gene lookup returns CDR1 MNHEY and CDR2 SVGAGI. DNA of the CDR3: TGTGCCAGCAGCAGGGACACTGAAGCTTTCTTT. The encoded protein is CASSRDTEAFF.

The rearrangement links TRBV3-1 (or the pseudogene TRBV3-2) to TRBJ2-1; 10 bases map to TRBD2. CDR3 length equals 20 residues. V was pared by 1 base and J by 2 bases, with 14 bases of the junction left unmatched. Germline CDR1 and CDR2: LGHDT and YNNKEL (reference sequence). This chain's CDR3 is CASSQGSSGGAMGPYNEQFF. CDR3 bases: TGTGCCAGCAGCCAAGGGTCTAGCGGGGGTGCTATGGGGCCCTACAATGAGCAGTTCTTC.

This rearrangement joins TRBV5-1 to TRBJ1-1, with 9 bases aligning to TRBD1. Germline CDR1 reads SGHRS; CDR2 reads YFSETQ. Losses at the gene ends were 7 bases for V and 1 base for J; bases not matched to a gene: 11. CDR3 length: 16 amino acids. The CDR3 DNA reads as TGCGCCAGCGGCCCACAACCGGGACAGGGGAACACTGAAGCTTTCTTT. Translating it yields CASGPQPGQGNTEAFF.

The CDR3 region is CASSWGGPAYEQYF. In nucleotides, the CDR3 is TGTGCCAGCAGCTGGGGGGGGCCCGCCTACGAGCAGTACTTC. The J gene is TRBJ2-7, the V gene TRBV7-2, with D perhaps TRBD2 (7 bases). The CDR3 loop spans 14 amino acids. Trimming left V 4 bases short and J 2 bases short, with 12 bases between. Per germline, CDR1 SGHTA and CDR2 FQGNSA.

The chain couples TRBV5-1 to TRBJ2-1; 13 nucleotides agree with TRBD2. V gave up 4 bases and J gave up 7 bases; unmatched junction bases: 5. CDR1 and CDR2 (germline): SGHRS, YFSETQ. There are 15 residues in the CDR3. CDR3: CASSGGLAGENEQFF. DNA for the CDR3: TGCGCCAGCAGCGGAGGACTAGCGGGAGAGAATGAGCAGTTCTTC.

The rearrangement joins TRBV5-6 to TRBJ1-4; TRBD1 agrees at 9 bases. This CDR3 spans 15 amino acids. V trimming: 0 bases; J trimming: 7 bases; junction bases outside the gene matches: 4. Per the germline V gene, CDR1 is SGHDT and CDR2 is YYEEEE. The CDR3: CASSLVGTGSEKLFF. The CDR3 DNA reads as TGTGCCAGCAGCTTGGTCGGGACAGGGAGTGAAAAACTGTTTTTT.

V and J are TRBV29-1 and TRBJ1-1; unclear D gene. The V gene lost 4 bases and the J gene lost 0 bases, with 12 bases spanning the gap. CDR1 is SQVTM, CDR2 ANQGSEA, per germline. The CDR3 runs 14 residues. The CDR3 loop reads CSVAEVGMNTEAFF. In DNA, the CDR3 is TGCAGCGTTGCGGAAGTCGGGATGAACACTGAAGCTTTCTTT.

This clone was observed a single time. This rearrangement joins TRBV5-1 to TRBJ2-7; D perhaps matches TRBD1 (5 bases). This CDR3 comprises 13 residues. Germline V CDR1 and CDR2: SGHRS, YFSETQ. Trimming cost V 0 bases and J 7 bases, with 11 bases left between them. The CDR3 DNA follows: TGCGCCAGCAGCTTGGTACCAGGGTCGGAGCAGTACTTC. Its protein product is CASSLVPGSEQYF.

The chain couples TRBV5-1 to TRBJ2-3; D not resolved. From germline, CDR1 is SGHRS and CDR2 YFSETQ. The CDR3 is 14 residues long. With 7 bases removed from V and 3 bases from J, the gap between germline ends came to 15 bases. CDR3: CASGSYSLTDTQYF. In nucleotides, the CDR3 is TGCGCCAGCGGATCCTACAGCCTGACAGATACGCAGTATTTT.